A single sample is the source of the 6 T cell receptor beta chains below, sequenced in a study of T cells in women clearing cervical HPV infection. Assay used: immunoSEQ multiplex PCR; TCRdb lists only in-frame clones, some missing. In all, the sample yields roughly 48,000 clones. The sequencing sample was made of blood buffy coat. Every receptor here comes from a woman between 18 and 70 years old with a cervical HPV16 infection that either progressed to CIN3+ or cleared (not recorded which).

To note about this clone: The CDR3 end falls 3 residues outside the read, so it is completed with the germline J gene. The chain employs TRBV5-1 and TRBJ1-1; unclear D gene. V was cut by 1 base and J by 0 bases, with 10 bases left in between. The CDR3 totals 15 residues. The V gene's germline CDR1 is SGHRS and CDR2 YFSETQ. The CDR3: CASSLFGHLNTEAFF. The covered CDR3 bases are TGCGCCAGCAGCTTGTTTGGGCACCTGAACACTGAA.

The DNA read from the CDR3 is TGTGCCAGTAGTATGAGCGGTAACAGGGGGTCCTCACCC. The encoded protein is CASSMSGNRGSSP. The full CDR3 reads CASSMSGNRGSSPLHF. The V and J genes are TRBV19 and TRBJ1-6; TRBD1 matches at 8 bases. Coverage ceases 3 residues before the CDR3 finishes, and the germline J gene fills in the end. The CDR3 is 16 amino acids. V lost 3 bases to trimming and J lost 10 bases; unmatched junction nucleotides: 11. Looked up from germline, CDR1 is LNHDA and CDR2 is SQIVND (reference sequence).

Concerning this clone: One end of the junction fails to match germline, which may point to a read error. Other nucleotide sequences in the sample specify the same CDR3. The CDR3 loop is CASSQAQGYEQYF. The CDR3 bases that were read are TGCGCCAGCAGCCAGGCTCAGGGATACGAG. V and J are TRBV4-2 and TRBJ2-7, with D maybe TRBD1 (5 bases). Read coverage stops 3 residues before the CDR3 terminus; the germline J gene supplies the remainder. The CDR3 loop spans 13 amino acids. The germline V gene encodes CDR1 LGHNA and CDR2 YNFKEQ.

To note about this clone: The CDR3 goes on 3 residues after the read ends, and that part is filled in from the germline J gene. V gene TRBV9 combines with J gene TRBJ2-3, with D possibly matching TRBD1 (6 bases). Germline V lookup: CDR1 SGDLS, CDR2 YYNGEE. V lost 2 bases and J lost 4, with 14 bases in between. The CDR3 covers 15 residues. The covered CDR3 bases are TGTGCCAGCAGCGTGGCAACAGGGCTCGCAGATACG. Amino acid sequence: CASSVATGLADT. The CDR3 reads in full as CASSVATGLADTQYF.

Comment on this clone: The DNA ends 3 residues before the CDR3 does, and the rest of the CDR3 is filled in from the germline J gene. J is TRBJ2-3 and V is TRBV12-3 or TRBV12-4, with a possible D match to TRBD2 (6 bases). Trimming cost V 1 base and J 4 bases, with 12 bases left between them. The CDR3 has 15 residues. CDR3 loop: CASSLDGGLADTQYF. CDR3 DNA (partial): TGTGCCAGCAGTTTAGATGGGGGGTTGGCAGATACG.

CDR3 loop: CSASRRIGGYTF. CDR3 bases read: TGCAGTGCTAGTCGCCGCATAGGGGGC. The chain links TRBV20-1 to TRBJ1-2; D ambiguous. From the germline J gene comes the end of the CDR3, since the read stops 3 residues before it. Germline assignment: CDR1 DFQATT and CDR2 SNEGSKA (reference sequence). This CDR3 is built from 12 residues.